This TCR beta chain was identified during a study of T-cell memory formation after mild COVID-19. Study-wide points: SARS-CoV-2 specificity was not confirmed for second-wave clones peaking on day 37. CD4+ contracting clones lay mainly in CM and EM, CD8+ ones in EMRA.

CDR3 length: 14 amino acids. V was pared by 8 bases and J by 4 bases, with 12 bases between. The germline V gene has CDR1 LGHDT and CDR2 YNNKEL (reference sequence). In this sample, this clonotype turned up a few times. What it binds is unknown. TCRdb independently ran MiXCR on the 5' RACE reads; one entry per CDR3 protein. The top ten hold roughly 14% of the sample, which has roughly 120,000 distinct CDR3 sequences, about a sixth seen once. The chain employs TRBV3-1 and TRBJ1-6; D might be TRBD1 (5 bases). Sequencing used PBMCs or a T cell subset sorted from them (not recorded which). The TCR comes from an adult woman who had mild COVID-19 (a few samples of this study predate the infection). Cell type and time point are not known. CDR3 sequence: CASAGGEYNSPLHF. CDR3 sequence (DNA): TGTGCCAGCGCCGGGGGAGAATATAATTCACCCCTCCACTTT.